The rows below give T cell receptor beta chains drawn from one sample of a study of shared clonotypes between healthy human individuals. Method: immunoSEQ multiplex PCR; TCRdb's copy keeps in-frame clones and lacks some. The data contain about 2.5 million clones, just under 95% of them singletons. The sample comprised naive CD4+ T cells from PBMCs. These TCRs come from a man between 18 and 29 years old in good health. Some clones in this sample may be carry-over from other donors' samples. CDR3s include the opening cysteine and the closing phenylalanine or tryptophan. The D gene is left open where the match is weak. A row's size may be missing; if present it is once, few, many or a size class.

size: -; V: TRBV7-3; length: 17; D: -; J: TRBJ2-6; DNA: TGTGCCAGCACCCGGCTCGGGGGAGCTTCTGGGGCCAACGTCCTGACTTTC; CDR3: CASTRLGGASGANVLTF
size: -; V: TRBV11-2; length: 15; D: TRBD1; J: TRBJ1-3; DNA: TGTGCCAGCAGCTTATTAGGGGGCGGAGGAAACACCATATATTTT; CDR3: CASSLLGGGGNTIYF
size: -; V: TRBV1; length: 19; D: -; J: TRBJ2-3; DNA: TGCACCAGCAGCCAAGATCGGGGACTAGCGGGTAAACAGTCAGATACGCAGTATTTT; CDR3: CTSSQDRGLAGKQSDTQYF
size: -; V: TRBV5-1; length: 16; D: TRBD2; J: TRBJ2-1; DNA: TGCGCCAGCAGCTCCACGGGACTAGCGGGAGTGTTTGAGCAGTTCTTC; CDR3: CASSSTGLAGVFEQFF
size: once; V: TRBV19; length: 13; D: TRBD1; J: TRBJ1-2; DNA: TGTGCCAGTAGTATTGGGACAGACTATGGCTACACCTTC; CDR3: CASSIGTDYGYTF
size: -; V: TRBV2; length: 13; D: -; J: TRBJ1-2; DNA: TGTGCCAGCAGTCGGGGTCCGACCTATGGCTACACCTTC; CDR3: CASSRGPTYGYTF
size: -; V: TRBV29-1; length: 15; D: -; J: TRBJ2-5; DNA: TGCAGCGTACCTATCCACACTAGTTCTTGGGGGACCCAGTACTTC; CDR3: CSVPIHTSSWGTQYF
size: -; V: TRBV5-4; length: 17; D: TRBD1; J: TRBJ1-3; DNA: TGTGCCAGCAGCCTACGGACAGGGCCACTCTCTGGAAACACCATATATTTT; CDR3: CASSLRTGPLSGNTIYF
size: -; V: TRBV7-9; length: 18; D: TRBD1; J: TRBJ1-1; DNA: TGTGCCAGCAGCTCCATCAAGGGGGCCGAATCCATGAACACTGAAGCTTTCTTT; CDR3: CASSSIKGAESMNTEAFF
size: -; V: TRBV5-8; length: 16; D: TRBD1; J: TRBJ1-2; DNA: TGTGCCAGCAGCGGAACCCCGGGACAGGAACACTATGGCTACACCTTC; CDR3: CASSGTPGQEHYGYTF
size: -; V: TRBV28; length: 15; D: TRBD1; J: TRBJ2-7; DNA: TGTGCCAGCAGTTCCCCGGGACAGGGAAGTTACGAGCAGTACTTC; CDR3: CASSSPGQGSYEQYF
size: -; V: TRBV15; length: 14; D: TRBD1; J: TRBJ2-5; DNA: TGTGCCACCAGCCCCCCGGACAGGGCAGAGACCCAGTACTTC; CDR3: CATSPPDRAETQYF
size: -; V: TRBV7-9; length: 14; D: TRBD1; J: TRBJ1-4; DNA: TGTGCCAGCAGAACCGACAGGGATGGGGAAAAACTGTTTTTT; CDR3: CASRTDRDGEKLFF
size: -; V: TRBV18; length: 15; D: TRBD1; J: TRBJ1-2; DNA: TGTGCCAGCTCACCACCGACAGGGTATAACTATGGCTACACCTTC; CDR3: CASSPPTGYNYGYTF
size: -; V: TRBV15; length: 15; D: -; J: TRBJ2-3; DNA: TGTGCCACCAGCAGAGGGCAAGCTATAGTCGATACGCAGTATTTT; CDR3: CATSRGQAIVDTQYF
size: -; V: TRBV15; length: 16; D: -; J: TRBJ1-1; DNA: TGTGCCACCAGCCCACGAGGCAGGGCGAGAAACACTGAAGCTTTCTTT; CDR3: CATSPRGRARNTEAFF
size: -; V: TRBV4-3; length: 16; D: -; J: TRBJ2-7; DNA: TGCGCCAGCAGCCAAGATCAGGTCAGCCGTTCCTACGAGCAGTACTTC; CDR3: CASSQDQVSRSYEQYF
size: -; V: TRBV2; length: 13; D: -; J: TRBJ2-3; DNA: TGTGCCAGCAGTGAGGAGCGCACAGATACGCAGTATTTT; CDR3: CASSEERTDTQYF
size: -; V: TRBV5-1; length: 15; D: -; J: TRBJ1-2; DNA: TGCGCCAGCAGCCCGGCCGATTCCCGGGGGTATGGCTACACCTTC; CDR3: CASSPADSRGYGYTF
size: -; V: TRBV18; length: 14; D: -; J: TRBJ2-4; DNA: TGTGCCAGCTCTCCCGGGACCCCCAAAAACATTCAGTACTTC; CDR3: CASSPGTPKNIQYF
size: -; V: TRBV9; length: 16; D: TRBD2; J: TRBJ2-5; DNA: TGTGCCAGCAGCGTAGCTACTAGCGGACTCCAAGAGACCCAGTACTTC; CDR3: CASSVATSGLQETQYF
size: -; V: TRBV28; length: 16; D: TRBD2; J: TRBJ2-7; DNA: TGTGCCAGCAGCTCCCCTAGCGGGAGGGCTTCCTACGAGCAGTACTTC; CDR3: CASSSPSGRASYEQYF
size: -; V: TRBV30; length: 14; D: TRBD1; J: TRBJ2-7; DNA: TGTGCCTGGAGTGTCGGACAGGGAGCCTACGAGCAGTACTTC; CDR3: CAWSVGQGAYEQYF
size: -; V: TRBV11-2; length: 15; D: TRBD1; J: TRBJ2-1; DNA: TGTGCCAGCAGCGAGGACAGGGCACTCTACAATGAGCAGTTCTTC; CDR3: CASSEDRALYNEQFF
size: -; V: TRBV27; length: 16; D: TRBD1; J: TRBJ1-6; DNA: TGTGCCAGCAGTGCAGCGGGACAGGGGGTCGGGTCACCCCTCCACTTT; CDR3: CASSAAGQGVGSPLHF
size: -; V: TRBV4-1; length: 18; D: TRBD2; J: TRBJ2-5; DNA: TGCGCCAGCAGCCAAGATTTCGGAGCGGGAGTTTTTGGAGAGACCCAGTACTTC; CDR3: CASSQDFGAGVFGETQYF
size: -; V: TRBV5-1; length: 17; D: -; J: TRBJ2-3; DNA: TGCGCCAGCAGCACACGACCGACAGGTTCTAGCACAGATACGCAGTATTTT; CDR3: CASSTRPTGSSTDTQYF
size: -; V: TRBV4-2; length: 15; D: TRBD2; J: TRBJ2-5; DNA: TGTGCCAGCAGCCAATTCGGGGGGGTACGGGAGACCCAGTACTTC; CDR3: CASSQFGGVRETQYF
size: -; V: TRBV6-1; length: 15; D: -; J: TRBJ2-7; DNA: TGTGCCAGCACCTCGGGGGGACAGCCTCCTTTCGAGCAGTACTTC; CDR3: CASTSGGQPPFEQYF
size: -; V: TRBV7-6; length: 14; D: -; J: TRBJ2-5; DNA: TGTGCCAGCAGCTTAATCGACAGCCAAGAGACCCAGTACTTC; CDR3: CASSLIDSQETQYF
size: -; V: TRBV27; length: 14; D: TRBD2; J: TRBJ2-2; DNA: TGTGCCAGCAGTTGGCGGGGGTGGACCGGGGAGCTGTTTTTT; CDR3: CASSWRGWTGELFF
size: -; V: TRBV30; length: 12; D: -; J: TRBJ2-2; DNA: TGTGCCTGGAGTCGTGGAACCGGGGAGCTGTTTTTT; CDR3: CAWSRGTGELFF
size: -; V: TRBV11-1; length: 14; D: -; J: TRBJ2-5; DNA: TGTGCCAGCAGCCCTTCCCGGGGTCGAGAGACCCAGTACTTC; CDR3: CASSPSRGRETQYF
size: -; V: TRBV28; length: 15; D: TRBD2; J: TRBJ2-1; DNA: TGTGCCAGCAGTCCAACTAGCGGGGCCCACAATGAGCAGTTCTTC; CDR3: CASSPTSGAHNEQFF
size: -; V: TRBV2; length: 12; D: -; J: TRBJ1-2; DNA: TGTGCCAGCAGTGTAGCGGTTTATGGCTACACCTTC; CDR3: CASSVAVYGYTF
size: -; V: TRBV19; length: 14; D: -; J: TRBJ2-5; DNA: TGTGCCAGTAGTATAGATACAGTCCAAGAGACCCAGTACTTC; CDR3: CASSIDTVQETQYF
size: -; V: TRBV28; length: 15; D: -; J: TRBJ2-7; DNA: TGTGCCAGCAGTTTGGTTTCGGCCCTCTCCTACGAGCAGTACTTC; CDR3: CASSLVSALSYEQYF
size: -; V: TRBV4-2; length: 17; D: TRBD1; J: TRBJ1-6; DNA: TGTGCCAGCAGCCAAGAAGGACAGGGCACCTATAATTCACCCCTCCACTTT; CDR3: CASSQEGQGTYNSPLHF
size: -; V: TRBV28; length: 15; D: TRBD2; J: TRBJ2-7; DNA: TGTGCCAGTTTCAGACTAGCGGGAGGCTCCTACGAGCAGTACTTC; CDR3: CASFRLAGGSYEQYF
size: -; V: TRBV9; length: 14; D: -; J: TRBJ2-5; DNA: TGTGCCAGCAGCGTAGGGGGGGATCGGGAGACCCAGTACTTC; CDR3: CASSVGGDRETQYF
size: few; V: TRBV11-2; length: 13; D: -; J: TRBJ1-2; DNA: TGTGCCAGCAGCGCCACAGGGAAGTATGGCTACACCTTC; CDR3: CASSATGKYGYTF
size: -; V: TRBV10-3; length: 15; D: TRBD2; J: TRBJ2-1; DNA: TGTGCCATCAGTGAGTTGCGGGGAGGGTACAATGAGCAGTTCTTC; CDR3: CAISELRGGYNEQFF
size: -; V: TRBV28; length: 19; D: TRBD1; J: TRBJ1-2; DNA: TGTGCCAGCAGTTTATGGTCGGCAAACTCCGGGACAGGAAGAGCTGGCTACACCTTC; CDR3: CASSLWSANSGTGRAGYTF
size: -; V: TRBV7-2; length: 14; D: TRBD1; J: TRBJ2-2; DNA: TGTGCCAGCAGCTCGGACAGGGCGTCCGGGGAGCTGTTTTTT; CDR3: CASSSDRASGELFF
size: -; V: TRBV9; length: 14; D: -; J: TRBJ2-1; DNA: TGTGCCAGCAGTCCCCAGGGAGGAAACAATGAGCAGTTCTTC; CDR3: CASSPQGGNNEQFF
size: once; V: TRBV11-2; length: 13; D: TRBD2; J: TRBJ2-1; DNA: TGTGCCAGCAGTAGCGGGACCTACAATGAGCAGTTCTTC; CDR3: CASSSGTYNEQFF
size: -; V: TRBV28; length: 13; D: TRBD2; J: TRBJ2-7; DNA: TGTGCCAGCAGTTTGGGGGGGGAGTACGAGCAGTACTTC; CDR3: CASSLGGEYEQYF
size: -; V: TRBV28; length: 15; D: -; J: TRBJ1-5; DNA: TGTGCCGCTACAACCCGAAAGCACCTCAATCAGCCCCAGCATTTT; CDR3: CAATTRKHLNQPQHF
size: few; V: TRBV13; length: 14; D: -; J: TRBJ1-2; DNA: TGTGCCAGCAGCTTAACGGGAACCGGCTATGGCTACACCTTC; CDR3: CASSLTGTGYGYTF
size: -; V: TRBV10-3; length: 14; D: -; J: TRBJ1-3; DNA: TGTGCCATCAGTGAAGGAGGGGGAGGAAACACCATATATTTT; CDR3: CAISEGGGGNTIYF
size: -; V: TRBV25-1; length: 13; D: -; J: TRBJ2-5; DNA: TGTGCCAGCAGGTCGGAGTACCGAGAGACCCAGTACTTC; CDR3: CASRSEYRETQYF
size: -; V: TRBV29-1; length: 13; D: -; J: TRBJ2-7; DNA: TGCAGCGTTGGGGACCTAGCTACCTACGAGCAGTACTTC; CDR3: CSVGDLATYEQYF
size: -; V: TRBV6-6; length: 15; D: TRBD2; J: TRBJ2-5; DNA: TGTGCCAGCAGCCCCACTAGCGGGAGGGTGGAGACCCAGTACTTC; CDR3: CASSPTSGRVETQYF
size: -; V: TRBV7-2; length: 14; D: -; J: TRBJ2-7; DNA: TGTGCCAGCAGCTCCACATCAAACTACTACGAGCAGTACTTC; CDR3: CASSSTSNYYEQYF
size: -; V: TRBV13; length: 15; D: -; J: TRBJ2-5; DNA: TGTGCCAGCACCGAGACCCCCCCTGGTCGAGAGACCCAGTACTTC; CDR3: CASTETPPGRETQYF
size: -; V: TRBV28; length: 14; D: -; J: TRBJ1-2; DNA: TGTGCCAGCACCGTTGCCCCAGGGTTTTACGGCTACACCTTC; CDR3: CASTVAPGFYGYTF
size: -; V: TRBV11-3; length: 15; D: -; J: TRBJ2-1; DNA: TGTGCCAGCAGCTTGCGTCCAGGTTTGCTCGATGAGCAGTTCTTC; CDR3: CASSLRPGLLDEQFF
size: -; V: TRBV27; length: 16; D: -; J: TRBJ1-2; DNA: TGTGCCAGCACCATGGTATCTGGGCAGGGTAACTATGGCTACACCTTC; CDR3: CASTMVSGQGNYGYTF
size: -; V: TRBV7-2; length: 14; D: -; J: TRBJ2-3; DNA: TGTGCCAGCAGCCCTGACTGGGGGGCAGATACGCAGTATTTT; CDR3: CASSPDWGADTQYF
size: -; V: TRBV6-5; length: 15; D: -; J: TRBJ1-2; DNA: TGTGCCAGCAGGCCGGGACACCAAACGTTTGATGGCTACACCTTC; CDR3: CASRPGHQTFDGYTF